The 6 T cell receptor beta chains below come from one sample, sequenced in a study of regulatory T cells in long-lasting Graves disease. Researchers made TCR beta libraries by using iRepertoire HTBI primers and running Arm-PCR on CDR3 regions. TCRdb redid the calling of the multiplex PCR reads with MiXCR, one entry per CDR3 protein. The sample has 350,000 to 450,000 distinct CDR3 sequences; roughly 10% are singletons. Indicated time point: newly diagnosed GD, antithyroid drugs for less than 3 months. Scientists built the TCR library using RNA that was extracted from PBMCs. The same data also contributed to another study, on T cells in Graves' hyperthyroidism and ophthalmopathy.

Sequencing was performed on peripheral blood mononuclear cells (PBMCs), taken at new diagnosis, from a patient treated with antithyroid drugs. These receptors were obtained from a woman in her late teens or twenties with Graves disease.

The gene calls are TRBV5-1 and TRBJ1-6; no definite D call. The V end was cut by 5 bases, the J end by 8 bases, with 20 bases between. Germline V gene lookup returns CDR1 SGHRS and CDR2 YFSETQ. The CDR3 loop spans 16 amino acids. The CDR3 region is CASRAPGVTSYSPLHF. DNA of the CDR3: TGCGCCAGCAGGGCTCCAGGAGTCACGTCCTATTCACCCCTCCACTTT.

Details on this clonotype: This clone may be a read error of a much larger clone one base away. V gene TRBV14 combines with J gene TRBJ1-2, with D unclear. Germline V lookup: CDR1 SGHDN, CDR2 FVKESK. The CDR3 contains 15 residues. For the CDR3, the DNA is TGTGCCGGCAGCCAAGAGGGTTTGATGAACTATGGCTACACCTTC. Amino acid sequence: CAGSQEGLMNYGYTF. Together with reference TRBV14 and TRBJ1-2, the CDR3 gives the full variable domain: EAGVTQFPSHSVIEKGQTVTLRCDPISGHDNLYWYRRVMGKEIKFLLHFVKESKQDESGMPNNRFLAERTGGTYSTLKVQPAELEDSGVYFCAGSQEGLMNYGYTFGSGTRLTVV.

This clonotype was picked up many times. The chain joins TRBV7-9 to TRBJ1-1; D is possibly TRBD1 (5 bases). The CDR3 has 13 amino acids. The germline gives CDR1 SEHNR, CDR2 FQNEAQ (reference sequence). V was trimmed by 5 bases and J by 9 bases, leaving 16 bases between them. The chain's CDR3 is CASSRDGFSKAFF. The CDR3 coding sequence is TGTGCCAGCAGCCGGGACGGGTTTTCTAAAGCTTTCTTT.

This sequence joins TRBV5-1 and TRBJ2-1; 15 bases are shared with TRBD2. V lost 4 bases, J lost 5 bases, and 10 bases stayed unmatched. This CDR3 contains 18 residues. Germline lookup yields CDR1 SGHRS and CDR2 YFSETQ. CDR3 region: CASSPRGLAGGSNNEQFF. The CDR3 coding sequence is TGCGCCAGCAGCCCGAGGGGACTAGCGGGGGGCTCGAACAATGAGCAGTTCTTC.

This clonotype was recorded at least ten times. The chain joins TRBV11-3 to TRBJ2-3, with a possible D match to TRBD1 (6 bases). Between the trimmed V and J ends, which lost 5 bases and 8 bases, there was a span of 14 bases. The CDR3 has 13 residues. The germline CDR1 and CDR2 sequences are SGHNT and YENEEA. CDR3 amino acids: CASSLLQGGTQYF. The CDR3 coding sequence is TGTGCCAGCAGCCTACTCCAAGGGGGTACGCAGTATTTT.

With respect to this clonotype: A much larger clone lies one base from this, so it may be a read error. The chain has TRBV11-1 and TRBJ2-4, with D maybe TRBD2 (5 bases). This CDR3 has 15 amino acids. Germline CDR1 and CDR2: SGHAT and FQDESV (reference sequence). The CDR3 DNA reads TGTGCCAGCAGCGCCCGTTGGCTAGCCAAAAACACTCAGTACTTC. This sequence encodes CASSARWLAKNTQYF.